This is a list of T cell receptor beta chains from one sample in a study of blood T cell repertoires in COVID-19. Sequencing was performed with immunoSEQ multiplex PCR; in TCRdb, only in-frame clones are kept and a portion is missing. Of around 330,000 clones listed, around 85% were seen once; the top ten hold around 1.9%. The sequencing sample was made of PBMCs or T cells enriched from blood (not recorded which). The source of these receptors is a woman younger than 45 who had been exposed to COVID-19. Both conserved end residues are part of each CDR3. A D gene is named only where the DNA matches it firmly. Size tells how often a clone was seen (once, few, many) or the class of an expanded clone, and some rows leave it out.

>NA|TRBJ2-7|TRBV7-2|TRBD1
CASSYSGTGSYEQYF
TGTGCCAGCAGCTACTCCGGGACAGGCTCCTACGAGCAGTACTTC
>NA|TRBJ1-1|TRBV28|NA
CASSLLGAGANTEAFF
TGTGCCAGCAGTTTGTTGGGGGCGGGAGCCAACACTGAAGCTTTCTTT
>NA|TRBJ2-2|TRBV10-1|TRBD1
CASSSIRQGAGAGELFF
TGCGCCAGCAGTTCGATTAGACAGGGGGCAGGCGCCGGGGAGCTGTTTTTT
>once|TRBJ2-7|TRBV18|TRBD1
CASSQGTAPYEQYF
TGTGCCAGCTCACAAGGGACAGCCCCCTACGAGCAGTACTTC
>NA|TRBJ2-5|TRBV6-5|TRBD2
CASSPTSAYTTQYF
TGTGCCAGCAGTCCAACTAGCGCCTATACGACCCAGTACTTC
>many|TRBJ2-6|TRBV5-5|NA
CASSLGGLSGANVLTF
TGTGCCAGCAGCTTGGGAGGTCTCTCTGGGGCCAACGTCCTGACTTTC
>NA|TRBJ2-5|TRBV30|NA
CAWREGGETQYF
TGTGCCTGGAGGGAAGGGGGAGAGACCCAGTACTTC
>NA|TRBJ1-2|TRBV2|NA
CASSEGRGGIYGYTF
TGTGCCAGCAGTGAGGGTAGGGGTGGGATCTATGGCTACACCTTC
>NA|TRBJ2-1|TRBV28|NA
CASSPRRDLSNEQFF
TGTGCCAGCTCCCCCAGGCGGGATCTCTCCAACGAGCAGTTCTTC
>NA|TRBJ1-2|TRBV28|TRBD1
CASSPGTEYYGYTF
TGTGCCAGCAGTCCTGGGACAGAATACTATGGCTACACCTTC
>once|TRBJ1-1|TRBV10-1|NA
CASKQGRGTEAFF
TGCGCCAGTAAACAGGGAAGGGGGACTGAAGCTTTCTTT
>NA|TRBJ1-1|TRBV29-1|NA
CSLSRQQNTEAFF
TGCAGCTTAAGTCGACAGCAGAACACTGAAGCTTTCTTT
>NA|TRBJ2-7|TRBV7-2|TRBD2
CASSLSGSLLYEQYF
TGTGCCAGCAGCTTGAGCGGGAGCCTTCTCTACGAGCAGTACTTC
>NA|TRBJ2-2|TRBV30|TRBD1
CARPGQGAGELFF
TGTGCCAGACCCGGACAGGGGGCCGGGGAGCTGTTTTTT
>NA|TRBJ2-3|TRBV19|TRBD1
CASSKPGRDRVKDTQYF
TGTGCCAGTAGTAAACCGGGTAGGGACAGGGTTAAAGATACGCAGTATTTT
>NA|TRBJ2-4|TRBV5-4|TRBD1
CASSGTGGGSKNIQYF
TGTGCCAGCAGCGGGACAGGGGGAGGGTCCAAAAACATTCAGTACTTC
>NA|TRBJ1-4|TRBV7-3|NA
CASSPLRVRGEKLFF
TGTGCCAGCAGCCCGCTCCGGGTCAGGGGTGAAAAACTGTTTTTT
>NA|TRBJ1-4|TRBV5-1|TRBD1
CASRYTGTGPEKLFF
TGCGCCAGCAGGTATACCGGGACAGGACCTGAAAAACTGTTTTTT
>NA|TRBJ2-1|TRBV5-4|NA
CASSLIGGGAYNEQFF
TGTGCCAGCAGCTTGATCGGAGGGGGCGCCTACAATGAGCAGTTCTTC
>NA|TRBJ1-1|TRBV2|TRBD1
CASRERDRDYGEAFF
TGTGCCAGCAGGGAACGGGACAGGGATTATGGTGAAGCTTTCTTT
>NA|TRBJ2-7|TRBV28|NA
CASSTQAGSDYEQYF
TGTGCCAGCAGTACCCAGGCAGGATCCGACTACGAGCAGTACTTC
>NA|TRBJ1-6|TRBV7-2|NA
CASSPDKAALHF
TGTGCCAGCAGTCCTGACAAAGCAGCCCTCCACTTT
>NA|TRBJ1-1|TRBV11-2|NA
CASSLGGRNTEAFF
TGTGCCAGCAGCTTAGGCGGTCGTAACACTGAAGCTTTCTTT
>NA|TRBJ1-5|TRBV10-3|NA
CAISEEGLRNQPQHF
TGTGCCATCAGTGAGGAGGGACTCCGCAATCAGCCCCAGCATTTT
>NA|TRBJ2-3|TRBV9|NA
CASSVPETTDTQYF
TGTGCCAGCAGCGTTCCAGAAACCACAGATACGCAGTATTTT
>NA|TRBJ1-6|TRBV28|NA
CASSSYPRGRGNSPLHF
TGTGCCAGCAGTTCATACCCTCGAGGCAGGGGTAATTCACCCCTCCACTTT
>NA|TRBJ2-5|TRBV18|NA
CASSRPLGQQPETQYF
TGTGCCAGCTCTCGACCGTTGGGGCAGCAGCCCGAGACCCAGTACTTC
>NA|TRBJ2-3|TRBV27|TRBD2
CASSLGGRAADTQYF
TGTGCCAGCAGCTTAGGCGGGAGGGCCGCAGATACGCAGTATTTT
>NA|TRBJ2-3|TRBV4-1|NA
CASSGATVSNTQYF
TGCGCCAGCAGTGGGGCCACGGTTTCGAATACGCAGTATTTT
>NA|TRBJ2-5|TRBV7-3|TRBD2
CASSTSGGQETQYF
TGTGCCAGCAGCACTAGCGGGGGACAAGAGACCCAGTACTTC
>NA|TRBJ2-1|TRBV11-2|TRBD2
CASSSAGTSGGYNEQFF
TGTGCCAGCAGCTCCGCCGGGACTAGCGGGGGGTACAATGAGCAGTTCTTC
>NA|TRBJ1-5|TRBV1|NA
CTSSQESQPQHF
TGCACCAGCAGCCAAGAAAGCCAGCCCCAGCATTTT
>NA|TRBJ2-7|TRBV3-1/TRBV3-2|NA
CASYDPRSYEQYF
TGTGCCAGCTATGATCCTAGGTCCTACGAGCAGTACTTC